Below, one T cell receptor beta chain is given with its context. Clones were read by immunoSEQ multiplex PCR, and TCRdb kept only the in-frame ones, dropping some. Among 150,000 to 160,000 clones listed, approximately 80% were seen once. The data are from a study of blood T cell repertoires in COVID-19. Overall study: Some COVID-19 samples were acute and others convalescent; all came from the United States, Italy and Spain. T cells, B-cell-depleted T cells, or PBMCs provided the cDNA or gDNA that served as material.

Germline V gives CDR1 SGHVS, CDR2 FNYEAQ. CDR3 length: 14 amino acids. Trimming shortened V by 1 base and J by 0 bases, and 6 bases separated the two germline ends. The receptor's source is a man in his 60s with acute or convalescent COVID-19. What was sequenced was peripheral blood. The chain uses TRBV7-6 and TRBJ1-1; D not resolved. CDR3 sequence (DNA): TGTGCCAGCAGCTTAGGACACATGAACACTGAAGCTTTCTTT. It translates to CASSLGHMNTEAFF. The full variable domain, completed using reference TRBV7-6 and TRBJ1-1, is GAGVSQSPRYKVTKRGQDVALRCDPISGHVSLYWYRQALGQGPEFLTYFNYEAQQDKSGLPNDRFSAERPEGSISTLTIQRTEQRDSAMYRCASSLGHMNTEAFFGQGTRLTVV.